The next 26 T cell receptor beta chains were all read from a single sample in a study of T cells in Graves' hyperthyroidism and ophthalmopathy. The source material, RNA transcripts, was used to amplify TCR beta CDR3 regions. TCR CDR3 underwent first-round RT-PCR with the HTBI primer set. In TCRdb, the multiplex PCR reads were re-called with MiXCR into one record per CDR3 protein. The data contain under 200,000 distinct CDR3 sequences, 8% to 9.5% of them singletons. The sample taken for sequencing was blood. The source is a woman between 18 and 30 years old with Graves' hyperthyroidism that later progressed to Graves' ophthalmopathy.

The chain combines TRBV4-1 with TRBJ2-7; maybe TRBD2 (8 bases). V was pared by 1 base and J by 7 bases, with 23 bases between. The CDR3 is 17 amino acids. Per the germline V gene, CDR1 is MGHRA and CDR2 is YSYEKL. The CDR3 loop is CASSQGDRAHSGGEQYF. Here the CDR3 DNA reads TGCGCCAGCAGCCAAGGCGACAGGGCCCACTCGGGAGGGGAGCAGTACTTC.

V usage is TRBV15 and J usage is TRBJ2-1, with 8 positions matching TRBD2. This CDR3 comprises 14 residues. Trimming removed 0 bases from V and 15 bases from J; junction bases left unmatched: 10. Germline V CDR1 and CDR2: LNHNV, YYDKDF (reference sequence). DNA of the CDR3: TGTGCCACCAGCAGAGATCCGGCCAGCGGGGGTAGGTTCTTC. Amino acids: CATSRDPASGGRFF.

This clonotype was observed many times. The CDR3 nucleotides are TGTGCCAGCTCACCACCTGGACAGCTTGAAGCTTTCTTT. Its translation is CASSPPGQLEAFF. This chain joins TRBV18 and TRBJ1-1, with D possibly TRBD1 on 6 matching bases. The V gene's germline CDR1 is KGHSH and CDR2 LQKENI. V lost 0 bases to trimming and J lost 7 bases, with 9 bases between them. This CDR3 is 13 amino acids long. The variable domain in full, completed from reference TRBV18 and TRBJ1-1, reads NAGVMQNPRHLVRRRGQEARLRCSPMKGHSHVYWYRQLPEEGLKFMVYLQKENIIDESGMPKERFSAEFPKEGPSILRIQQVVRGDSAAYFCASSPPGQLEAFFGQGTRLTVV.

This clonotype was detected ten times or more. The chain carries TRBV11-2 and TRBJ2-2; D may be TRBD2 (5 bases). Trimming stripped 5 bases from V and 4 bases from J, with 20 bases between. This CDR3 spans 17 amino acids. Per germline, CDR1 SGHAT and CDR2 FQNNGV. The CDR3, as DNA: TGTGCCAGCAGCAAGTGGCGGATCCTCGAGGGCACCGGGGAGCTGTTTTTT. This codes for CASSKWRILEGTGELFF.

This clonotype has more than one count but fewer than ten. CDR3 DNA: TGCGCCAGCAGGCAACCAACGGGGACAGGGTTCGGGGAGCAGTACTTC. Translated: CASRQPTGTGFGEQYF. V gene TRBV4-1 combines with J gene TRBJ2-7, with 9 bases aligning to TRBD1. CDR1 is MGHRA and CDR2 is YSYEKL in the germline V gene. The CDR3 contains 16 residues. Losses at the gene ends were 6 bases for V and 7 bases for J; bases not matched to a gene: 16.

The V and J genes are TRBV19 and TRBJ2-6; no reliable D call. The CDR3 is made up of 15 amino acids. Germline V gene lookup returns CDR1 LNHDA and CDR2 SQIVND (reference sequence). The germline V and J ends were trimmed by 5 bases and 0 bases, with 8 bases remaining between them. The DNA of the CDR3 is TGTGCCAGTAGTGCCGGACCCTCTGGGGCCAACGTCCTGACTTTC. It is translated as CASSAGPSGANVLTF. The variable domain in full, completed from reference TRBV19 and TRBJ2-6, reads DGGITQSPKYLFRKEGQNVTLSCEQNLNHDAMYWYRQDPGQGLRLIYYSQIVNDFQKGDIAEGYSVSREKKESFPLTVTSAQKNPTAFYLCASSAGPSGANVLTFGAGSRLTVL.

Comments on this clonotype: A single base separates this from a much larger clone, so it may be a read error. The chain has TRBV6-1 and TRBJ1-2; a weak D match, TRBD1 (6 bases). V was clipped by 9 bases and J by 3 bases, with 14 bases between them. Germline CDR1 and CDR2: MNHNS and SASEGT. CDR3 length: 13 amino acids. The CDR3 nucleotides are TGTGCCAGGAGACTGGGACATTACTATGGCTACACCTTC. This sequence encodes CARRLGHYYGYTF.

This clonotype appeared many times. The chain combines TRBV18 with TRBJ2-7; 12 bases are shared with TRBD2. This CDR3 is built from 15 residues. Unmatched junction bases numbered 5, after V lost 0 bases and J lost 8 bases. Looked up from germline, CDR1 is KGHSH and CDR2 is LQKENI. The CDR3 loop is CASSPPGLAGRKQYF. CDR3 sequence (DNA): TGTGCCAGCTCACCACCAGGACTAGCGGGGAGGAAGCAGTACTTC.

Ten or more counts support this clonotype. The gene calls are TRBV12-3 or TRBV12-4 and TRBJ1-4, with unresolved D. This CDR3 comprises 10 residues. V dropped 6 bases and J dropped 7 bases, with 3 bases sitting between them. The CDR3 sequence: CASRGEKLFF. The CDR3 region has the DNA TGTGCCAGCAGGGGTGAAAAACTGTTTTTT.

This clonotype was counted only a few times. The chain employs TRBV3-1 and TRBJ2-5; D gene unclear. The CDR3 runs to 14 residues. CDR1 is LGHDT, CDR2 YNNKEL, per germline (reference sequence). V was trimmed by 0 bases and J by 2 bases, leaving 7 bases between them. The CDR3: CASSQETQQETQYF. The CDR3 DNA sequence: TGTGCCAGCAGCCAAGAGACACAGCAAGAGACCCAGTACTTC.

This clonotype has at least ten counts. The V and J genes are TRBV19 and TRBJ2-2, with 12 bases fitting TRBD2. The CDR3 sequence is 15 residues long. The germline CDR1 and CDR2 sequences are LNHDA and SQIVND (reference sequence). J lost 7 bases, V lost 4 bases, and 4 bases had no gene match. CDR3 in amino acids: CASSTSGGVGGELFF. In DNA form, the CDR3 reads TGTGCCAGTAGTACTAGCGGGGGGGTCGGCGGGGAGCTGTTTTTT.

This clonotype appeared many times. V gene TRBV20-1 combines with J gene TRBJ2-5, with TRBD2 identical over 8 bases. In germline, CDR1 is DFQATT, CDR2 SNEGSKA (reference sequence). The CDR3 spans 15 residues. V dropped 0 bases and J dropped 2; count of bases not matched to a gene: 5. In nucleotides, the CDR3 is TGCAGTGCTAGAGATGCCAGCGGGGGACAAGAGACCCAGTACTTC. Translated, it gives CSARDASGGQETQYF.

This clonotype was counted ten times or more. V and J are TRBV20-1 and TRBJ2-1; 7 bases align to TRBD1. CDR3 length: 16 amino acids. Unmatched junction bases numbered 9, after V lost 0 bases and J lost 4 bases. Germline-derived CDR1 and CDR2 are DFQATT and SNEGSKA (reference sequence). CDR3 in DNA: TGCAGTGCTAGAGAACAAGACAGGGAGACTTACAATGAGCAGTTCTTC. Translating it yields CSAREQDRETYNEQFF.

This clonotype came up many times. This chain uses TRBV20-1 with TRBJ2-3; the match to TRBD1 covers 8 bases. In germline, CDR1 is DFQATT, CDR2 SNEGSKA (reference sequence). This CDR3 region has 14 residues. V lost 3 bases and J lost 5; bases outside the gene matches: 7. The CDR3 sequence is CSASHPRGQDTQYF. CDR3 DNA: TGCAGTGCTAGCCACCCCAGGGGGCAAGATACGCAGTATTTT.

This clonotype has ten or more counts. This chain joins TRBV2 and TRBJ2-2, with D perhaps being TRBD1 or TRBD2 (5 bases each). Germline V gene sequence: CDR1 SNHLY, CDR2 FYNNEI. V was cut by 7 bases and J by 7 bases, with 10 bases left in between. The CDR3 contains 12 residues. CDR3 loop: CASTRDGGELFF. In DNA form, the CDR3 reads TGTGCCAGCACTCGGGACGGCGGGGAGCTGTTTTTT.

This clonotype was found a few times. The rearrangement links TRBV5-4 to TRBJ2-7, with D perhaps matching TRBD1 or TRBD2 (5 bases each). Germline-derived CDR1 and CDR2 are SGHNT and YYREEE (reference sequence). The V end was cut by 1 base, the J end by 7 bases, with 15 bases between. This CDR3 spans 14 amino acids. Here the CDR3 DNA reads TGTGCCAGCAGCTTGAGAGGGGTGGGCGCGGAGCAGTACTTC. Protein product: CASSLRGVGAEQYF.

There are a few counts of this clonotype. It may be a read error: a sequence one base away is much more abundant. This chain connects TRBV20-1 to TRBJ2-7; 10 bases line up with TRBD2. V gave up 6 bases and J gave up 2 bases; unmatched junction bases: 7. This CDR3 is 14 amino acids long. Germline CDR1 is DFQATT and CDR2 is SNEGSKA (reference sequence). CDR3 sequence (DNA): TGCAGTGCGGGTACTAGCGGGGCAACCTACGAGCAGTACTTC. This encodes CSAGTSGATYEQYF.

This clonotype was detected ten times or more. The chain couples TRBV10-3 to TRBJ2-7; 7 bases fit TRBD1. CDR1 is ENHRY and CDR2 is SYGVKD in the germline V gene. The CDR3 is made up of 15 amino acids. V gave up 6 bases and J gave up 4 bases; unmatched junction bases: 12. The CDR3 is CAIRTSEIQGYEQYF. The CDR3 DNA reads TGTGCCATCAGGACCTCAGAAATACAGGGGTACGAGCAGTACTTC.

A note on this clonotype: A read error may be the cause here, since a much bigger clone is one base away. The chain recombines TRBV11-2 with TRBJ2-5, with a weak D call TRBD2 (6 bases). Germline loops: CDR1 SGHAT, CDR2 FQNNGV. The length of the CDR3 is 15 residues. V was trimmed by 5 bases and J by 2 bases, leaving 15 bases between them. As DNA, the CDR3 is TGTGCCAGCAGCCCACAACGGGACTCACAAGAGACCCAGTACTTC. Its protein is CASSPQRDSQETQYF. The entire variable domain, with the rest obtained from reference TRBV11-2 and TRBJ2-5, is as follows: EAGVAQSPRYKIIEKRQSVAFWCNPISGHATLYWYQQILGQGPKLLIQFQNNGVVDDSQLPKDRFSAERLKGVDSTLKIQPAKLEDSAVYLCASSPQRDSQETQYFGPGTRLLVL.

Regarding this clonotype: At one end the junction does not follow the germline gene, possibly because of a read error. The chain joins TRBV20-1 to TRBJ2-7, with D uncertain. The CDR3 totals 13 residues. Germline CDR1 is DFQATT and CDR2 is SNEGSKA (reference sequence). The CDR3 DNA is TGCAGTGCCACCCATCCAGGCAGGAACGAGCAGTGCTTC. Translated, it gives CSATHPGRNEQCF.

This clonotype was observed at least ten times. The chain is built from TRBV12-3 or TRBV12-4 and TRBJ2-1; 9 nucleotides line up with TRBD2. The CDR3 extends over 18 amino acids. After removal of 5 bases from V and 9 bases from J, the junction contained 20 bases not matched to a gene. The CDR3: CASSPRGSLAGGLGEQFF. The CDR3 DNA reads as TGTGCCAGCAGTCCCCGCGGGAGTTTGGCGGGGGGGCTTGGTGAGCAGTTCTTC.

This clonotype came up many times. The chain employs TRBV7-2 and TRBJ1-2; tentatively, D is TRBD1 (5 bases). The germline V and J ends were trimmed by 1 base and 8 bases, with 17 bases remaining between them. Germline-derived CDR1 and CDR2 are SGHTA and FQGNSA. The CDR3 is 15 residues long. In DNA, the CDR3 is TGTGCCAGCAGCTTAGATTTCGGGGCCCCATCCGGCTACACCTTC. Protein product: CASSLDFGAPSGYTF.

Ten or more counts support this clonotype. This sequence joins TRBV20-1 and TRBJ2-7, with D tentatively TRBD2 (5 bases). Germline-derived CDR1 and CDR2 are DFQATT and SNEGSKA (reference sequence). The CDR3 is made up of 12 amino acids. V was shortened by 5 bases and J by 7 bases, with 15 bases between the two germline ends. CDR3 amino acids: CSASPGSGEQYF. DNA of the CDR3: TGCAGTGCTTCCCCGGGGAGTGGGGAGCAGTACTTC.

This clonotype was picked up many times. V gene TRBV30 combines with J gene TRBJ1-1; D not certain. This CDR3 has 13 residues. The V end was cut by 3 bases, the J end by 1 base, with 9 bases between. Germline-derived CDR1 and CDR2 are GTSNPN and SVGIG (reference sequence). CDR3 loop: CAWRDLGNTEAFF. CDR3 nucleotides: TGTGCCTGGAGGGATTTGGGGAACACTGAAGCTTTCTTT.

This clonotype was counted ten times or more. The CDR3 loop reads CASSQETGGLYQPQHF. DNA for the CDR3: TGTGCCAGCAGCCAAGAGACAGGGGGCTTATATCAGCCCCAGCATTTT. This sequence joins TRBV4-2 and TRBJ1-5; 10 positions agree with TRBD1. This CDR3 has 16 amino acids. Germline lookup yields CDR1 LGHNA and CDR2 YNFKEQ. V lost 0 bases, J lost 5 bases, and 4 bases stayed unmatched.

This clonotype appeared a few times. The rearrangement joins TRBV7-2 to TRBJ2-6; D assignment may be TRBD1 or TRBD2 (5 bases each). Germline loops: CDR1 SGHTA, CDR2 FQGNSA. The CDR3 spans 16 residues. V lost 1 base and J lost 2, with 9 bases in between. The CDR3 nucleotides read TGTGCCAGCAGCTTAGATGGGACCACTGGGGCCAACGTCCTGACTTTC. As protein: CASSLDGTTGANVLTF.